This T cell receptor beta chain appears in the sequencing data of a study of T cells expressing NK-cell markers. The overall study: There were seven HCMV-seropositive donors and one seronegative donor among the eight sequenced. Study-wide results and limits: There remained a lack of clarity about HCMV specificity of expanded NKG2C+ T cell clones. Dominant NKG2C+ clonotypes were found to form roughly 1.0-7.5% of CD8+ T cells in a handful of donors. The study found these clonotypes also leading the CD3+CD56-NKG2C+ fraction in a few donors.

Remarks on this clonotype: The antigen is not known.

TCRdb re-called the 5' RACE reads and catalogs CDR3 proteins one per entry, DNA excluded. The sample's table shows about 380,000 distinct CDR3 sequences. The V gene's germline CDR1 is LNHDA and CDR2 SQIVND (reference sequence). The CDR3 contains 15 residues. The sample consisted of blood T cells: a sorted CD56 or NKG2C T cell subset, CD4+ or CD8+ T cells, or bulk PBMC T cells (not recorded which). The chain recombines TRBV19 with TRBJ2-5; TCRdb lists TRBD2, though no DNA is available to test this call. This receptor was obtained from a man aged 18 to 69 in good health. CDR3 sequence: CASSILAGGQETQYF.